These 10 T cell receptor beta chains were all obtained from the same sample, sequenced in a study of Graves' ophthalmopathy and Graves' hyperthyroidism (dated by TCRdb to the late 2010s). Sequencer: Illumina HiSeq 2000. For repertoire sequencing, TCR beta CDR3 regions were amplified from RNA transcripts. HTBI primers and the Qiagen OneStep RT-PCR kit were used in a first-round RT-PCR, which was followed by a second-round multiplex PCR, size selection and purification. The raw public reads went through TCRdb reprocessing: fastp at Q25, MiXCR clone calling, in-frame beta chains kept. Each CDR3 protein appears once, grouped with its most common genes and DNA. The sample contains 400,000 to 450,000 distinct CDR3 sequences, under 25% of them found a single time. The ten biggest clones cover around 3.2% of the sample. The material sequenced was peripheral blood. These receptors originate from a woman between 18 and 29 years old with stable Graves' hyperthyroidism. Donor details come from another sample of the same person, matched by shared clones.

This chain uses TRBV9 with TRBJ1-1, with D unclear. CDR1 is SGDLS, CDR2 YYNGEE, per germline. This CDR3 comprises 13 residues. The ends were cut back, 0 bases at V and 4 bases at J, with 7 bases in the middle. The CDR3 region has the DNA TGTGCCAGCAGCGTAGAACAGAGCACTGAAGCTTTCTTT. It translates to CASSVEQSTEAFF.

In its sample, this clonotype was seen many times. CDR3 amino acids: CASEGKGVQYF. CDR3 in DNA: TGTGCCAGCGAAGGGAAGGGGGTTCAGTACTTC. This chain links TRBV28 with TRBJ2-4, with D possibly being TRBD1 (6 bases). The CDR3 is 11 amino acids. Trimming took off 8 bases at V and 11 bases at J, with 13 bases between the two ends. Germline loops: CDR1 MDHEN, CDR2 SYDVKM. The full variable domain, its missing parts supplied by reference TRBV28 and TRBJ2-4, is DVKVTQSSRYLVKRTGEKVFLECVQDMDHENMFWYRQDPGLGLRLIYFSYDVKMKEKGDIPEGYSVSREKKERFSLILESASTNQTSMYLCASEGKGVQYFGAGTRLSVL.

This clonotype was counted at least ten times. The V call is TRBV30, the J call TRBJ1-1; no reliable D call. The CDR3 is made up of 15 amino acids. The V gene lost 2 bases and the J gene lost 3 bases, with 16 bases spanning the gap. CDR1 is GTSNPN, CDR2 SVGIG, per germline (reference sequence). The CDR3 bases are TGTGCCTGGAGTACCTTTAGGAGAGAGGACACTGAAGCTTTCTTT. Translation gives CAWSTFRREDTEAFF.

This clonotype was recorded many times. The chain has TRBV29-1 and TRBJ1-1, with D possibly matching TRBD1 (5 bases). Germline V CDR1 and CDR2: SQVTM, ANQGSEA. This CDR3 spans 15 amino acids. With 3 bases removed from V and 5 bases from J, the gap between germline ends came to 19 bases. In DNA form, the CDR3 reads TGCAGCGTTGACCCGGGGGGTAGTACGGAGACTGAAGCTTTCTTT. This codes for CSVDPGGSTETEAFF.

This clonotype was recorded at least ten times. V and J are TRBV27 and TRBJ1-6; a possible D gene is TRBD1 (6 bases). Germline lookup yields CDR1 MNHEY and CDR2 SMNVEV (reference sequence). Trimming stripped 2 bases from V and 5 bases from J, with 10 bases between. The CDR3 loop spans 15 amino acids. The CDR3 DNA follows: TGTGCCAGCAGTTTACGCGGGACAAATAATTCACCCCTCCACTTT. Residues: CASSLRGTNNSPLHF.

The V gene is TRBV3-1, the J gene TRBJ2-2; D unclear. The germline V gene encodes CDR1 LGHDT and CDR2 YNNKEL (reference sequence). This CDR3 contains 14 residues. Trimming stripped 1 base from V and 4 bases from J, with 7 bases between. The CDR3 sequence: CASSQGRVTGELFF. In DNA, the CDR3 is TGTGCCAGCAGCCAAGGTCGTGTCACCGGGGAGCTGTTTTTT.

In this sample, this clonotype turned up many times. A much larger clone differs from this one at a single base, so this may be a read error. The chain carries TRBV20-1 and TRBJ2-7; D unclear. The CDR3 contains 13 residues. Germline V gives CDR1 DFQATT, CDR2 SNEGSKA (reference sequence). This chain's CDR3 is CSARAGVSYEQHF. CDR3 DNA sequence: TGCAGTGCTAGGGCTGGGGTGTCCTACGAGCAGCACTTC.

This clonotype has a count of ten or more. The chain links TRBV5-1 to TRBJ2-7, with D possibly TRBD1 on 6 matching bases. The V end lost 0 bases, the J end lost 2 bases, and 15 bases lay between the germline ends. Germline lookup yields CDR1 SGHRS and CDR2 YFSETQ. The CDR3 totals 16 residues. CDR3 DNA sequence: TGCGCCAGCAGCTTGGAGGCCGGGACATCCCCCTACGAGCAGTACTTC. It encodes CASSLEAGTSPYEQYF.

This clonotype was seen ten or more times. CDR3 sequence reads: CASCPLAGEYEQYF. In DNA form, the CDR3 reads TGTGCCAGCTGTCCACTAGCGGGAGAGTACGAGCAGTACTTC. This chain links TRBV6-1 with TRBJ2-7, with TRBD2 matching over 11 bases. Trimming at V came to 8 bases and at J to 4 bases, leaving 7 bases not matched to a gene. This CDR3 spans 14 amino acids. Germline CDR1 and CDR2: MNHNS and SASEGT.

This clonotype was found many times. The chain carries TRBV6-1 and TRBJ2-2; 8 nucleotides agree with TRBD1. CDR3 length equals 14 residues. V dropped 11 bases and J dropped 3; count of bases not matched to a gene: 8. Germline V lookup: CDR1 MNHNS, CDR2 SASEGT. This chain's CDR3 is CAFAPGQDTGELFF. CDR3 coding DNA: TGTGCCTTCGCGCCGGGACAGGACACCGGGGAGCTGTTTTTT.